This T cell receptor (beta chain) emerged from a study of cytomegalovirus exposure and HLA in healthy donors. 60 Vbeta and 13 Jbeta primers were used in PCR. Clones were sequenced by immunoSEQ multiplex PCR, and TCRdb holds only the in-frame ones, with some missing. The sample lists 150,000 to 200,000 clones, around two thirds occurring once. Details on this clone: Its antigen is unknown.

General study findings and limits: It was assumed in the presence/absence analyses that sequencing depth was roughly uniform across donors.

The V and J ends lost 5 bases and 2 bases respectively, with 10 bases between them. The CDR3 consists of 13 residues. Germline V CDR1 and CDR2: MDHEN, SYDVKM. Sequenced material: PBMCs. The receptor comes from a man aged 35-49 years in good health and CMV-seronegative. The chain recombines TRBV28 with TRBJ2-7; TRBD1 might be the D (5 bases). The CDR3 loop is CASSIDSPYEQYF. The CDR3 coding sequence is TGTGCCAGCAGTATCGACAGTCCCTACGAGCAGTACTTC.